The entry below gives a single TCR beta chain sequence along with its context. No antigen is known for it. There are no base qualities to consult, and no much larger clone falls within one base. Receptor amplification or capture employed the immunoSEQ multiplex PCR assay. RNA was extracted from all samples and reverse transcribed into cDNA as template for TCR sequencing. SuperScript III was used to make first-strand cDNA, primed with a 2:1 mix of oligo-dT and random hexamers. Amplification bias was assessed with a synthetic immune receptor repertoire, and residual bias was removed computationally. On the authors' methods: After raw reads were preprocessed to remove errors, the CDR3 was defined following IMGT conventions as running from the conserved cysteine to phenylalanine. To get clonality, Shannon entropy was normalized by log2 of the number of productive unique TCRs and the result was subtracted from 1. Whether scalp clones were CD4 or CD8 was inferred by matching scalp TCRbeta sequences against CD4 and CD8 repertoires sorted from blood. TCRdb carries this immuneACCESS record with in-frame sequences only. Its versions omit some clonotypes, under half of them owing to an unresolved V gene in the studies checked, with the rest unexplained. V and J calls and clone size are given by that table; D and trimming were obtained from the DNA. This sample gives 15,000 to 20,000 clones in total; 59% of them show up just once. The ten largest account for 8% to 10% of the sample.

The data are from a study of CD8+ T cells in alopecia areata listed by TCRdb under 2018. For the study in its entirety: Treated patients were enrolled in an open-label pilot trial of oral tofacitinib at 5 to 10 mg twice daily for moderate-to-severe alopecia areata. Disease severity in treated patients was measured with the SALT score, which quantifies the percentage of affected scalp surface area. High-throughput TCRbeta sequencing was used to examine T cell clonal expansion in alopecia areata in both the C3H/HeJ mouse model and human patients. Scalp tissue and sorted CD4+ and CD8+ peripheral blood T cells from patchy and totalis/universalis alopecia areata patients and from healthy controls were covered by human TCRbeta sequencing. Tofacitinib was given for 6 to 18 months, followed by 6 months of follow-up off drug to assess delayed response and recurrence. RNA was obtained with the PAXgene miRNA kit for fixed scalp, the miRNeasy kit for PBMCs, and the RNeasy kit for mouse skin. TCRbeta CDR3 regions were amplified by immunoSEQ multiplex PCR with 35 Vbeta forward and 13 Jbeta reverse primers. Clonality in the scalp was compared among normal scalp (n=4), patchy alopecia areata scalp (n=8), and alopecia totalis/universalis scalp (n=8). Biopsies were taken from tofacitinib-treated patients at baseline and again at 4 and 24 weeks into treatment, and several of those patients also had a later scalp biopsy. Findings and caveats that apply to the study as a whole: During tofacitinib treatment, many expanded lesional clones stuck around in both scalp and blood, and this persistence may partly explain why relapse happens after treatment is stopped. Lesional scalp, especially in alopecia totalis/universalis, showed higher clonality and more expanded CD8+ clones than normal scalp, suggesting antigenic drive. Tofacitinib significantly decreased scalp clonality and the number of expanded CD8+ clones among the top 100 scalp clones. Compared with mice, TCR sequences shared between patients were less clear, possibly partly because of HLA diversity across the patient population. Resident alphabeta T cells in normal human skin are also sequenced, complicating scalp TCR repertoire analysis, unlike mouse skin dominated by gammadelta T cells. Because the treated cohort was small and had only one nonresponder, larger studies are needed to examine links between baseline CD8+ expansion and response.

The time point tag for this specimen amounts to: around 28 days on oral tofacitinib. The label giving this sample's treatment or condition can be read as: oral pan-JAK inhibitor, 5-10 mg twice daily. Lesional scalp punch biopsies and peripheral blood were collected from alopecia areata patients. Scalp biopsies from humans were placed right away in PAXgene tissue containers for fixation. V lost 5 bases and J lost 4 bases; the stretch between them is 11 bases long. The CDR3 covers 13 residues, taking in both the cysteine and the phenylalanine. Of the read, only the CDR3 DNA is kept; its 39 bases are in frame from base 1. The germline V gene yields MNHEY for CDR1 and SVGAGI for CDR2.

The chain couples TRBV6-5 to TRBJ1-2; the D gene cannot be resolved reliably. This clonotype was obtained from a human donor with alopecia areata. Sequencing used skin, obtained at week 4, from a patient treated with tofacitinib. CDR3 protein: CASSPPVAYGYTF. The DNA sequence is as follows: TGTGCCAGCAGTCCCCCGGTTGCCTATGGCTACACCTTC.